Listed here is a single TCR beta chain. Its antigen is still unknown. No much larger clone is present one base from it, and per-base qualities are unavailable. The meaning of the sample's time point label: baseline before first vaccination. Vaccinee samples were obtained from the UK trials COV001 and COV002, which included a single-blind randomized controlled phase 2/3 trial of AZD1222 (ChAdOx1 nCoV-19) in healthy adults. Trial participant PBMC samples were collected at day 0 and day 28 after the second dose for TCRbeta chain sequencing. This sample was taken from a study of T cell responses to AZD1222 COVID-19 vaccine (dated by TCRdb to the early 2020s). General notes on the study: AZD1222 recipients whose second dose came at about 4 weeks and those whose second dose came at about 12 weeks were combined into one group, since spike-specific TCR depth and breadth did not differ between the two schedules. Enrollment into the trials was organized by age into subgroups of 18-55, 56-69 and 70-plus years, and those subgroups contained roughly 150, 30 and 60 TCR-sequenced participants, respectively. A total of 240 or so trial participants underwent TCR sequencing, of whom under 220 had received two doses of AZD1222 and 26 had received two doses of the MenACWY control vaccine. Overall study results and their limits: Reportedly, almost half of the unique spike-specific TCRs recognized epitopes lying outside the regions that are mutated in the B.1.351 and B.1.1.7 variants. Participants were mostly white British and included more females than males, and it was suggested by the authors that clonal diversity may have been underestimated. No day 14 peak-response samples were available, so repertoires were characterized only after the peak T cell response. In the small 56-69-year group, the increase in depth fell short of significance, most likely because of low power. Conclusions about previously exposed vaccinees are limited because only six or seven AZD1222 recipients were SARS-CoV-2 seropositive at baseline. After two AZD1222 doses, both the breadth and the depth of spike-specific TCRs were significantly higher than at day 0 and than in MenACWY recipients. The vaccine-associated CD4 TCRs covered the entire spike protein, and the dominant responses fell in regions 160-218 and 743-854.

Trimming removed 1 base from V and 8 bases from J; the gene matches leave 2 bases unexplained. Based on the germline V gene, the CDR1 and CDR2 sequences are SGHTA and FQGNSA. Inclusive of the bounding cysteine and phenylalanine, the CDR3 is 13 residues long. Only the CDR3 part of the read is kept: 39 bases, read in frame from the first base. The CDR3 regions of human TCRbeta chains were analyzed by immunosequencing. The authors' pipeline ran thus. TCRs in the repertoires were compared against a reference library of SARS-CoV-2-specific TCRs that had been generated with the MIRA antigen-specificity platform. Breadth was defined as the fraction of unique TCRs that were SARS-CoV-2-associated, and depth was defined as the fraction of total T cells that were SARS-CoV-2-associated. Using the MIRA data, every spike-specific TCR was mapped to the spike region that the TCR reacted to and assigned to either a CD4 or a CD8 class. Log10-transformed breadth and depth values were compared by one-way ANOVA with Sidak's multiple comparisons tests. TCRdb retrieved this table from immuneACCESS and kept in-frame rearrangements only. Not all clones are present; in checked studies, unresolved V genes account for under half, and no reason is known for the remainder. The DNA was the basis for D and trimming; V, J and clone size are from that table. The sample table records about 150,000 clones; roughly 90% of these occur just once. The top ten clonotypes cover more than 1.3% of the sample.

This specimen consisted of peripheral blood, obtained on day 0 of AZD1222 vaccination. Recombination joined TRBV7-2 with TRBJ2-1, with 7 bases in between that match TRBD2. This TCR derives from an adult in good health. This receptor carries the CDR3 CASSLGGGHEQFF. The DNA is as follows: TGTGCCAGCAGCTTAGGGGGGGGACATGAGCAGTTCTTC.